Listed below are T cell receptor beta chains from one sample, sequenced in a study of T cells in Graves' hyperthyroidism and ophthalmopathy. TCRdb passed the multiplex PCR reads through MiXCR, listing each CDR3 protein once. The sample consists of some 490,000 distinct CDR3 sequences, roughly a sixth of them appearing once. The specimen was blood. All receptors come from a woman aged 25-40 years with Graves' ophthalmopathy. The CDR3 runs from the conserved cysteine through the conserved F or W. D genes are given only for firm matches. Clone sizes are given selectively: once, few, many, or a class where the clone is expanded.

D: .; size: .; V: TRBV7-2; J: TRBJ1-5; CDR3: CASSIWVNQPQHF; DNA: TGTGCCAGCAGCATTTGGGTTAATCAGCCCCAGCATTTT
D: .; size: few; V: TRBV11-2; J: TRBJ2-1; CDR3: CASSLGVRPGEQFF; DNA: TGTGCCAGCAGCTTAGGTGTGAGGCCCGGTGAGCAGTTCTTC
D: .; size: .; V: TRBV27; J: TRBJ2-3; CDR3: CASSPLQDLLTDTQYF; DNA: TGTGCCAGCAGTCCACTACAGGACCTCTTAACAGATACGCAGTATTTT
D: .; size: many; V: TRBV30; J: TRBJ2-3; CDR3: CAWSETGGSTDTQYF; DNA: TGTGCCTGGAGTGAGACAGGTGGCAGCACAGATACGCAGTATTTT
D: TRBD2; size: many; V: TRBV20-1; J: TRBJ2-4; CDR3: CSARSGRGAKNIQYF; DNA: TGCAGTGCTAGATCAGGGAGGGGAGCCAAAAACATTCAGTACTTC
D: TRBD2; size: .; V: TRBV7-2; J: TRBJ2-5; CDR3: CASSLSSGRAEETQYF; DNA: TGTGCCAGCAGCTTATCCAGCGGGAGGGCGGAAGAGACCCAGTACTTC
D: .; size: many; V: TRBV6-1; J: TRBJ2-1; CDR3: CASSTPPGGGRGPSYNEQFF; DNA: TGTGCCAGCAGTACTCCCCCCGGGGGGGGGAGGGGGCCCTCCTACAATGAGCAGTTCTTC
D: TRBD1; size: few; V: TRBV4-1; J: TRBJ1-2; CDR3: CASRPGQASGYTF; DNA: TGCGCCAGCAGACCCGGACAGGCCTCGGGCTACACCTTC
D: .; size: many; V: TRBV6-2/TRBV6-3; J: TRBJ1-1; CDR3: CASSYATWSRGNTEAFF; DNA: TGTGCCAGCAGTTACGCTACCTGGTCCAGGGGGAACACTGAAGCTTTCTTT
D: .; size: many; V: TRBV28; J: TRBJ1-1; CDR3: CASSLGVRAFF; DNA: TGTGCCAGCAGTTTGGGGGTCCGAGCTTTCTTT
D: .; size: many; V: TRBV25-1; J: TRBJ2-3; CDR3: CASSEGTFTDTQYF; DNA: TGTGCCAGCAGTGAGGGCACCTTCACAGATACGCAGTATTTT
D: .; size: .; V: TRBV12-3/TRBV12-4; J: TRBJ2-7; CDR3: CASSFLPRDTSPYEQYF; DNA: TGTGCCAGCAGTTTTCTCCCTCGGGACACGAGCCCCTACGAGCAGTACTTC
D: TRBD2; size: few; V: TRBV6-1; J: TRBJ2-3; CDR3: CASKLAGPSGTDTQYF; DNA: TGTGCCAGCAAACTAGCGGGCCCCTCGGGAACAGATACGCAGTATTTT
D: TRBD1; size: many; V: TRBV30; J: TRBJ1-1; CDR3: CAWSVPGTGSTAFF; DNA: TGTGCCTGGAGTGTGCCGGGGACAGGGAGCACCGCTTTCTTT
D: .; size: .; V: TRBV29-1; J: TRBJ2-6; CDR3: CSVAHGANVLTF; DNA: TGCAGCGTGGCACATGGGGCCAACGTCCTGACTTTC
D: .; size: many; V: TRBV5-4; J: TRBJ2-3; CDR3: CASSLLSAAASTDTQYF; DNA: TGTGCCAGCAGCTTGTTGTCAGCGGCAGCTAGCACAGATACGCAGTATTTT
D: TRBD2; size: .; V: TRBV7-2; J: TRBJ2-7; CDR3: CASSLALAGVGYEQYF; DNA: TGTGCCAGCAGCTTAGCTTTAGCGGGAGTTGGCTACGAGCAGTACTTC
D: TRBD1; size: few; V: TRBV30; J: TRBJ1-5; CDR3: CAWSKDRPNQPQHF; DNA: TGTGCCTGGAGTAAGGACAGGCCCAATCAGCCCCAGCATTTT
D: TRBD2; size: .; V: TRBV4-3; J: TRBJ2-3; CDR3: CASSAQGAGATDTQYF; DNA: TGCGCCAGCAGCGCCCAGGGAGCGGGGGCTACAGATACGCAGTATTTT
D: TRBD2; size: .; V: TRBV28; J: TRBJ2-3; CDR3: CASSRTGTSEDTQYF; DNA: TGTGCCAGCAGTCGGACCGGGACTAGCGAAGATACGCAGTATTTT
D: TRBD2; size: .; V: TRBV7-2; J: TRBJ2-1; CDR3: CASSPGTTVEFF; DNA: TGTGCCAGCAGCCCCGGGACTACCGTGGAGTTCTTC
D: .; size: few; V: TRBV28; J: TRBJ1-1; CDR3: CASSPTVQNTEAFF; DNA: TGTGCCAGCAGTCCGACAGTACAGAACACTGAAGCTTTCTTT